This TCR beta chain was recovered during a study of T-cell memory formation after mild COVID-19. TCRdb analysed the 5' RACE reads with MiXCR anew, one entry per CDR3 protein. The table records 100,000 to 150,000 distinct CDR3 sequences, less than 6.5% of them present only once. This clonotype was counted a few times. Its antigen is undetermined. General study findings and limits: The study found contracting CD4+ clones mainly in CM and EM and contracting CD8+ clones in EMRA.

The TCR comes from an adult woman who had mild COVID-19 (a few samples of this study predate the infection). Cell type and time point are not known. Sequenced sample: PBMCs or a T cell subset sorted from them (not recorded which).

In DNA, the CDR3 is TGCGCCAGCAGCTTGGGAGCCCGCTCCTACAATGAGCAGTTCTTC. It yields the protein CASSLGARSYNEQFF. The chain joins TRBV5-1 to TRBJ2-1; the D is unclear. There are 15 residues in the CDR3. The V end lost 0 bases, the J end lost 0 bases, and 7 bases lay between the germline ends. CDR1 and CDR2 from the germline V gene are SGHRS and YFSETQ. The whole variable domain, filled in from reference TRBV5-1 and TRBJ2-1, reads KAGVTQTPRYLIKTRGQQVTLSCSPISGHRSVSWYQQTPGQGLQFLFEYFSETQRNKGNFPGRFSGRQFSNSRSEMNVSTLELGDSALYLCASSLGARSYNEQFFGPGTRLTVL.